Detailed here is one T cell receptor beta chain. Method: immunoSEQ multiplex PCR; TCRdb's copy keeps in-frame clones and lacks some. The sample contains roughly 280,000 clones, 89% of which appear only once. The data originate from a study of blood T cell repertoires in COVID-19. The sample consisted of peripheral blood. The clonotype was recovered from a middle-aged man with acute or convalescent COVID-19.

CDR3: CASSLQPGSYNEQFF. CDR3 sequence (DNA): TGTGCCAGCAGCCTTCAACCCGGGTCCTACAATGAGCAGTTCTTC. J is TRBJ2-1 and V is TRBV7-3; D gene uncertain. Trimming removed 5 bases from V and 1 base from J, with 12 bases in between. CDR1 and CDR2 from the germline V gene are SGHTA and FQGTGA. The CDR3 is 15 residues long.